These T cell receptor beta chains were read from a single sample in a study of blood T cell repertoires in COVID-19. Assay used: immunoSEQ multiplex PCR; TCRdb lists only in-frame clones, some missing. The sample includes approximately 400,000 clones, approximately 93% of them seen just once. Material: PBMCs or T cells enriched from blood (not recorded which). The receptors were sampled from a woman in her forties who had been exposed to COVID-19. The CDR3 runs from the conserved cysteine through the conserved F or W. The D gene is left open where the match is weak. The size entry is marked missing in some rows and otherwise reads once, few, many or a size class.

d_call clone_size j_call v_call cdr3_aa cdr3_nt
TRBD1 . TRBJ1-2 TRBV7-2 CASRPPGTGYGYTF TGTGCCAGCAGGCCTCCCGGGACAGGCTACGGCTACACCTTC
. . TRBJ2-5 TRBV7-9 CASSLARGFGETQYF TGTGCCAGCAGCTTAGCCCGGGGGTTTGGGGAGACCCAGTACTTC
TRBD1 once TRBJ2-7 TRBV23-1 CASRRAPGQGLLKQYF TGCGCCAGCAGACGAGCTCCGGGACAGGGTTTGTTGAAGCAGTACTTC
. . TRBJ2-3 TRBV2 CASRSASTDTQYF TGTGCCAGCCGTAGCGCCAGCACAGATACGCAGTATTTT
. . TRBJ1-1 TRBV14 CASSRPGLALEAFF TGTGCCAGCAGTCGACCGGGGTTGGCTCTTGAAGCTTTCTTT
. once TRBJ2-5 TRBV28 CASSLGTPGRGTQYF TGTGCCAGCAGCCTCGGGACACCAGGGAGGGGGACCCAGTACTTC
. . TRBJ1-3 TRBV19 CASSFTASGNTIYF TGTGCCAGTAGTTTTACAGCTTCTGGAAACACCATATATTTT
TRBD2 . TRBJ2-7 TRBV2 CASGREYEQYF TGTGCCAGCGGGAGGGAGTACGAGCAGTACTTC
. once TRBJ1-5 TRBV18 CASSLKPPDQPQHF TGTGCCAGCTCGCTAAAACCCCCGGATCAGCCCCAGCATTTT
. . TRBJ1-2 TRBV11-2 CASSRGMTGYGYTF TGTGCCAGCAGCCGAGGGATGACTGGCTATGGCTACACCTTC
. . TRBJ1-1 TRBV3-1/TRBV3-2 CASSQDSEGSEAFF TGTGCCAGCAGCCAAGATAGTGAGGGATCTGAAGCTTTCTTT
. . TRBJ1-1 TRBV7-9 CASTPAGGKNTEAFF TGTGCCAGCACCCCTGCGGGAGGGAAGAACACTGAAGCTTTCTTT
TRBD1 . TRBJ1-1 TRBV27 CASSLYRGGTEAFF TGTGCCAGCAGTTTGTACAGGGGAGGCACTGAAGCTTTCTTT
TRBD1 . TRBJ1-4 TRBV27 CASAHRGHLVF TGTGCCAGCGCCCACAGGGGACACCTGGTTTTT
. . TRBJ2-2 TRBV5-6 CASSLYQADTGELFF TGTGCCAGCAGCTTGTACCAGGCCGACACCGGGGAGCTGTTTTTT
TRBD1 . TRBJ1-4 TRBV30 CAWSVLEGARLFF TGTGCCTGGAGTGTACTGGAGGGGGCTAGACTGTTTTTT
. . TRBJ2-7 TRBV5-4 CASSFTGYSYEQYF TGTGCCAGCAGCTTTACAGGGTATTCCTACGAGCAGTACTTC
TRBD1 . TRBJ1-2 TRBV23-1 CASSQAMKPRGSARAAGYTF TGCGCCAGCAGTCAAGCGATGAAACCCAGGGGGTCGGCCCGGGCGGCGGGCTACACCTTC
. . TRBJ1-2 TRBV5-6 CASSLTGSYGYTF TGTGCCAGCAGCTTGACAGGCTCCTATGGCTACACCTTC
TRBD2 . TRBJ2-5 TRBV9 CASSVGPSGVGSETQYF TGTGCCAGCAGCGTAGGACCTAGCGGGGTAGGATCGGAGACCCAGTACTTC
TRBD2 . TRBJ2-3 TRBV5-6 CASSLWSGGLTDTQYF TGTGCCAGCAGCTTGTGGAGCGGGGGGCTCACAGATACGCAGTATTTT
. . TRBJ1-3 TRBV2 CASSEDTSGNTIYF TGTGCCAGCAGTGAAGACACCTCTGGAAACACCATATATTTT
. . TRBJ2-1 TRBV27 CASKGLNNEQFF TGTGCCAGCAAGGGACTTAACAATGAGCAGTTCTTC
TRBD1 . TRBJ1-3 TRBV6-1 CASSDRGPGNTIYF TGTGCCAGCAGTGACAGGGGGCCGGGAAACACCATATATTTT
. . TRBJ2-7 TRBV7-9 CASSNLPTRAEQYF TGTGCCAGCAGTAACCTACCTACTAGGGCCGAGCAGTACTTC
. few TRBJ2-7 TRBV7-9 CASSPFNGPSGEQYF TGTGCCAGCAGCCCGTTTAACGGACCCTCGGGGGAGCAGTACTTC
. . TRBJ1-6 TRBV9 CASSVVEGNSPLHF TGTGCCAGCAGCGTAGTAGAGGGAAATTCACCCCTCCACTTT
TRBD2 . TRBJ2-7 TRBV27 CASSFLTPVAGAAEQYF TGTGCCAGCAGTTTTCTCACCCCGGTAGCGGGGGCGGCCGAGCAGTACTTC
. . TRBJ1-2 TRBV7-8 CASSRTGYGYTF TGTGCCAGCAGCCGTACAGGATATGGCTACACCTTC
TRBD2 few TRBJ2-7 TRBV7-2 CASSLTSGGNYEQYF TGTGCCAGCAGCTTAACTAGCGGAGGAAACTACGAGCAGTACTTC
TRBD1 few TRBJ2-3 TRBV18 CASSPGGSPDTQYF TGTGCCAGCTCGCCAGGGGGCTCACCTGATACGCAGTATTTT
. . TRBJ1-6 TRBV4-1 CASSQEPGIGNSPLHF TGCGCCAGCAGCCAAGAACCCGGGATTGGTAATTCACCCCTCCACTTT